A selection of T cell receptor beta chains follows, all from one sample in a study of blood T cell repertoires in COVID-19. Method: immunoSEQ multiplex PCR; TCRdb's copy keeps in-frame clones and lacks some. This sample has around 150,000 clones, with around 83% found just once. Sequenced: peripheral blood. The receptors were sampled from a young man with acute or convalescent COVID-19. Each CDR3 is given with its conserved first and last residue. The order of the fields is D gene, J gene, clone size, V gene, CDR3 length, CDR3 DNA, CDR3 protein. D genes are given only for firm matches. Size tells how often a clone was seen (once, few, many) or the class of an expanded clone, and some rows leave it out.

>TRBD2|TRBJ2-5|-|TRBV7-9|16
TGTGCCAGCAGCGAGGGACTAGCGGGGGGTCATGAGACCCAGTACTTC
CASSEGLAGGHETQYF
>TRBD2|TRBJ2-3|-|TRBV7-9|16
TGTGCCAGCAGCAACCCCAGCGGGGGGACCACAGATACGCAGTATTTT
CASSNPSGGTTDTQYF
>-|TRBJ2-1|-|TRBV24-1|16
TGTGCCACCAGTCCCGGGGGGCAGGGGAAGAACAATGAGCAGTTCTTC
CATSPGGQGKNNEQFF
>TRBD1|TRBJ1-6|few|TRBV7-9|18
TGTGCCAGCAGCTTAAAAGTTGGACAGGGTTCGTATAATTCACCCCTCCACTTT
CASSLKVGQGSYNSPLHF
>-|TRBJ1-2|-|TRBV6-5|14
TGTGCCAGCAGTTACGAAGGGTTGGGAGATGGCTACACCTTC
CASSYEGLGDGYTF
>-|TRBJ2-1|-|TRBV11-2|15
TGTGCCAGCAGCTTGAGGACACCCCAGGGAAATGAGCAGTTCTTC
CASSLRTPQGNEQFF
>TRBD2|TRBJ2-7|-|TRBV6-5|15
TGTGCCAGCAGAGGGACTAGCGGGGGGATTTACGAGCAGTACTTC
CASRGTSGGIYEQYF
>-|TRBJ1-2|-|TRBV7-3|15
TGTGCCAGCAGCCCCGGACAGCCCTCTAACTATGGCTACACCTTC
CASSPGQPSNYGYTF
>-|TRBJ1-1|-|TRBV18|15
TGTGCCAGCTCACCAGCAACAGGACCCATTACTGAAGCTTTCTTT
CASSPATGPITEAFF
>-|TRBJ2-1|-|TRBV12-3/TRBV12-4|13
TGTGCCAGCAGTCAAGACTATAACTATGAGCAGTTCTTC
CASSQDYNYEQFF
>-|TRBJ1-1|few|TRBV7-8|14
TGTGCCAGCAGCTTAGGGACAGCGAACACTGAAGCTTTCTTT
CASSLGTANTEAFF
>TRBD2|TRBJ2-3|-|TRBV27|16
TGTGCCAGCAGTTTATATGTAGCGGGGGGCGGAGATACGCAGTATTTT
CASSLYVAGGGDTQYF
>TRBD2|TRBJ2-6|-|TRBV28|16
TGTGCCAGCAGTTTGCGGGGGGCCCCTGGGGCCAACGTCCTGACTTTC
CASSLRGAPGANVLTF
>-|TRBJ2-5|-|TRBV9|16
TGTGCCAGCAGCGTAGACCCCTACAGGGACCAAGAGACCCAGTACTTC
CASSVDPYRDQETQYF